This T cell receptor beta chain was identified in a study of PD-1 blockade in mismatch repair-deficient tumors. V lost 5 bases and J lost 5; bases outside the gene matches: 9. The CDR3 runs 13 residues. CDR1 and CDR2 (germline): GTSNPN, SVGIG (reference sequence). Study-wide results and limits: After pembrolizumab, tumor-resident clones rose rapidly, then generally contracted before radiologic responses.

Every patient had mismatch repair deficiency by PCR or immunohistochemistry. Only in-frame clones appear in the TCRdb table, and some are missing; sequencing was by immunoSEQ multiplex PCR. The sample has about 34,000 clones, 65% to 85% seen once; the top ten hold roughly 3.5%. This clone showed up just a few times. The target antigen is unknown. The gene calls are TRBV30 and TRBJ2-7; 7 positions agree with TRBD1. The clonotype was recovered from an adult with mismatch repair-deficient cancer. The input for sequencing was PBMCs, taken 6 weeks after starting pembrolizumab. The CDR3 region is CAWLRQGSDEQYF. The CDR3 DNA reads as TGTGCCTGGCTCAGACAGGGAAGCGACGAGCAGTACTTC.